The table lists the clone carrying this T cell receptor (beta chain) with a few counts. This sample was included in a study of T cells after yellow fever vaccination. J gave up 11 bases and V 4 bases, and 7 bases lay outside the gene matches. The length of the CDR3 is 12 residues. CDR1 is MNHEY, CDR2 SVGAGI, per germline. TCRdb redid the calling of the 5' RACE reads with MiXCR, one entry per CDR3 protein. The sample carries hundreds of thousands of distinct CDR3 sequences, roughly 21% recorded once. The clonotype comes from a young man who received the YFV17D yellow fever vaccine. The sample consisted of PBMCs, taken 15 days after the yellow fever booster vaccination. The chain combines TRBV6-5 with TRBJ1-1; 7 bases map to TRBD1. The CDR3 nucleotides are TGTGCCAGCAGTTGGTCAGGGGGTGTTGCTTTCTTT. Protein: CASSWSGGVAFF.